Listed below are T cell receptor beta chains from one sample, sequenced in a study of shared clonotypes between healthy human individuals. The repertoire was sequenced with immunoSEQ multiplex PCR; TCRdb's copy has only in-frame clones and lacks some. The repertoire consists of over 300,000 clones, with roughly 87% occurring once and the leading ten covering around 15%. Sequences were obtained from memory CD8+ T cells sorted from blood. The source of these receptors is a man aged 18 to 35 in good health. CDR3s include the opening cysteine and the closing phenylalanine or tryptophan. Each record gives: CDR3 protein, J gene, V gene.

CASSSTGGNYNEQFF TRBJ2-1 TRBV13
CTSFARLAGGPDTGELFF TRBJ2-2 TRBV30
CASSSTSGRHEQYF TRBJ2-7 TRBV5-4
CASSQEAGETQYF TRBJ2-5 TRBV4-3
CASSPGLEILLEQYF TRBJ2-7 TRBV11-2
CASSQGTSGIYEQYF TRBJ2-7 TRBV4-3
CASSPQGLAGLYNEQFF TRBJ2-1 TRBV27
CASSFLDGESYEQYF TRBJ2-7 TRBV7-6
CASSLTGRPGPQHF TRBJ1-5 TRBV5-6
CASSFPGVNDGDTQYF TRBJ2-3 TRBV5-1
CASSPRTPYLEKLFF TRBJ1-4 TRBV27
CASSVETGDGAEQYF TRBJ2-7 TRBV9
CASSQRWEGNIQYF TRBJ2-4 TRBV7-9
CATTQGVGDQETQYF TRBJ2-5 TRBV15
CASSGSTRAARKTYGYTF TRBJ1-2 TRBV7-4
CARTNSSSGTDTQYF TRBJ2-3 TRBV7-5
CSVQRGRGEQYF TRBJ2-7 TRBV29-1
CASSIRQYNEQFF TRBJ2-1 TRBV5-1
CASSLQGSHEQYF TRBJ2-7 TRBV27
CASSRTLNEKLFF TRBJ1-4 TRBV28
CASSHKAGLTYNEQFF TRBJ2-1 TRBV4-1
CASSILGTNSPLHF TRBJ1-6 TRBV19
CASGRSGRYNEQFF TRBJ2-1 TRBV27
CASSQGTNYGYTF TRBJ1-2 TRBV4-1
CASSVAGVRGRETQYF TRBJ2-5 TRBV9
CAIRKSDSVTDTQYF TRBJ2-3 TRBV10-3
CASSLRAGSNTGELFF TRBJ2-2 TRBV9
CASSDWLAEYNEQFF TRBJ2-1 TRBV10-2
CASSEVGQDPSYEQYF TRBJ2-7 TRBV6-1
CASSLLGDGSPLHF TRBJ1-6 TRBV4-1
CASSGSGSNFGIQYF TRBJ2-4 TRBV25-1
CASSLRGDYGYTF TRBJ1-2 TRBV7-9
CASSLAGGQRSNEQFF TRBJ2-1 TRBV27
CASSSLAGPYNEQFF TRBJ2-1 TRBV7-2
CASTPLGEEQPQHF TRBJ1-5 TRBV2
CASSQENGGQLYEQYF TRBJ2-7 TRBV4-3
CASSWGGDTQYF TRBJ2-3 TRBV7-9
CASSPGTSGRAFGGELFF TRBJ2-2 TRBV7-9
CASSFYDPGYYEQYF TRBJ2-7 TRBV28
CASSTISGGEQYF TRBJ2-7 TRBV19
CASRPTVIDEAFF TRBJ1-1 TRBV7-2
CASSLGSSYNEQFF TRBJ2-1 TRBV27
CASSLGGVAGKLDSYEQYF TRBJ2-7 TRBV14
CASSLARRAGLSPNSPLHF TRBJ1-6 TRBV7-2
CASSSRTARGVDEQYF TRBJ2-7 TRBV27
CASSLSRAGHSNQPQHF TRBJ1-5 TRBV7-9